The sequence of this T cell receptor beta chain was determined in a study of cytomegalovirus exposure and HLA in healthy donors. Worth noting for this clone: Its antigen is currently unknown. The sample carries other DNA sequences with the same CDR3.

Samples came from healthy bone marrow donors. Study outcomes and limitations: Within the data, a cluster of highly shared sequence variants was likely a sequencing artifact. Researchers catalogued roughly 170 TCR beta chains as cytomegalovirus-associated.

PCR used 60 Vbeta primers and 13 Jbeta primers. Clones were sequenced by immunoSEQ multiplex PCR, and TCRdb holds only the in-frame ones, with some missing. The sample has a few hundred thousand clones, about 83% seen once. The CDR3 runs to 11 residues. Germline V gene sequence: CDR1 SNHLY, CDR2 FYNNEI. V lost 6 bases and J 4 bases, leaving 6 bases between the germline ends. The sequence was collected from a woman aged 35 to 49 in good health and CMV-seropositive. Sequenced: PBMCs. The chain combines TRBV2 with TRBJ1-1; D not resolved. The CDR3 loop reads CASRESTEAFF. CDR3 DNA sequence: TGTGCCAGCAGGGAGAGCACTGAAGCTTTCTTT.